The 26 T cell receptor beta chains below were found in one sample sequenced in a study of T cell changes during pregnancy in multiple sclerosis. Assay: immunoSEQ multiplex PCR; the TCRdb copy retains only in-frame clones and omits some. This sample has about 67,000 clones, with roughly nine tenths found just once. The starting material was peripheral blood, obtained in the third trimester of pregnancy. The origin of the receptors is a female donor with multiple sclerosis, enrolled in a pregnancy study.

The V and J genes are TRBV14 and TRBJ2-3, with TRBD2 matching 8 bases. The CDR3 spans 16 residues. Per the germline V gene, CDR1 is SGHDN and CDR2 is FVKESK. Germline trimming cut 4 bases from V and 7 bases from J; bases unmatched to any gene: 13. Here the CDR3 reads CASSPWQAGVRNTQYF. The DNA of the CDR3 is TGTGCCAGCAGCCCTTGGCAAGCGGGGGTTCGAAATACGCAGTATTTT.

The chain uses TRBV7-8 and TRBJ1-3, with no clear D. Germline loops: CDR1 SGHVS, CDR2 FQNEAQ. V was pared by 7 bases and J by 0 bases, with 22 bases between. The CDR3 has 18 residues. The CDR3 reads CASTYEPFHSNSGNTIYF. The CDR3 nucleotides read TGTGCCAGCACCTACGAGCCCTTTCACAGCAACTCTGGAAACACCATATATTTT.

CDR3 protein: CAWDVGGQWYF. CDR3 DNA: TGTGCCTGGGACGTGGGGGGGCAATGGTACTTC. V and J are TRBV30 and TRBJ2-7, with D possibly matching TRBD2 (7 bases). The V end was cut by 5 bases, the J end by 12 bases, with 17 bases between. Per the germline V gene, CDR1 is GTSNPN and CDR2 is SVGIG (reference sequence). The CDR3 length is 11 residues.

The sample holds one count of this clone. The chain has TRBV9 and TRBJ2-5; weak D call: TRBD1 (6 bases). V lost 4 bases, J lost 0 bases, and 10 bases lay in between. CDR1 is SGDLS, CDR2 YYNGEE, per germline. The CDR3 covers 14 residues. The CDR3 protein is CASSNTGYQETQYF. The CDR3 coding sequence is TGTGCCAGCAGCAATACAGGGTACCAAGAGACCCAGTACTTC.

This clone was picked up a small number of times. The chain uses TRBV6-5 and TRBJ2-3, with 8 bases lining up with TRBD1. The CDR3 loop spans 14 amino acids. The trim removed 6 bases at V and 0 bases at J, leaving 2 bases unmatched. The germline V gene encodes CDR1 MNHEY and CDR2 SVGAGI. The CDR3 sequence is CASRRDRSTDTQYF. The DNA of the CDR3 is TGTGCCAGCAGGCGGGACAGGAGCACAGATACGCAGTATTTT.

The rearrangement uses TRBV5-8 and TRBJ2-2; D perhaps matches TRBD1 (6 bases). This CDR3 contains 16 residues. V was trimmed by 3 bases and J by 3 bases, leaving 15 bases between them. Per the germline V gene, CDR1 is SGHTS and CDR2 is YDEGEE. CDR3 bases: TGTGCCAGCAGCTACCGGGACATTAGTGACACCGGGGAGCTGTTTTTT. As protein: CASSYRDISDTGELFF.

This rearrangement joins TRBV7-8 to TRBJ1-1; tentatively, D is TRBD1 (6 bases). CDR3 length equals 15 residues. Germline-derived CDR1 and CDR2 are SGHVS and FQNEAQ. Trimming removed 7 bases from V and 4 bases from J, with 19 bases in between. The CDR3 region has the DNA TGTGCCAGCATCCTTACGACAGGTCCGGGCACTGAAGCTTTCTTT. Its protein product is CASILTTGPGTEAFF.

This clone has a handful of counts. CDR3 protein: CASSWRDPTDTQYF. The CDR3 DNA follows: TGTGCCAGTAGTTGGCGGGATCCCACAGATACGCAGTATTTT. V gene TRBV19 combines with J gene TRBJ2-3; possible D gene TRBD2, 6 bases. Germline V gene sequence: CDR1 LNHDA, CDR2 SQIVND (reference sequence). CDR3 length: 14 residues. Trimming removed 5 bases from V and 2 bases from J, with 11 bases in between.

V usage is TRBV28 and J usage is TRBJ2-3; 7 positions agree with TRBD2. V dropped 4 bases and J dropped 6; count of bases not matched to a gene: 4. The CDR3 is made up of 13 amino acids. Germline V gives CDR1 MDHEN, CDR2 SYDVKM. CDR3 residues: CASSWTSADTQYF. Written as DNA, the CDR3 is TGTGCCAGCAGTTGGACTAGTGCCGATACGCAGTATTTT.

The chain uses TRBV7-3 and TRBJ2-3, with unresolved D. CDR3 length: 16 amino acids. Trimming took 0 bases from V and 2 from J, leaving 12 bases between them. CDR1 is SGHTA, CDR2 FQGTGA, per germline. The CDR3 coding sequence is TGTGCCAGCAGCTTAACGCCCCCTACTCCCACAGATACGCAGTATTTT. Protein product: CASSLTPPTPTDTQYF.

V is TRBV6-5 and J is TRBJ1-2; D is ambiguous. Trimming stripped 5 bases from V and 8 bases from J, with 12 bases between. Germline CDR1 reads MNHEY; CDR2 reads SVGAGI. The CDR3 sequence is 12 residues long. CDR3 residues: CASSRAGGGYTF. CDR3 DNA sequence: TGTGCCAGCAGTAGGGCCGGAGGCGGCTACACCTTC.

The rearrangement uses TRBV7-7 and TRBJ2-5; 7 bases map to TRBD1. The V and J ends lost 4 bases and 1 base, in that order; junction bases with no gene match: 6. The germline CDR1 and CDR2 sequences are SSHAT and FNYEAQ (reference sequence). The CDR3 consists of 15 residues. The CDR3 nucleotides are TGTGCCAGCAGCTCCCTGGCAGGGGGCCAAGAGACCCAGTACTTC. This gives the protein CASSSLAGGQETQYF. Looking up the rest from reference TRBV7-7 and TRBJ2-5 gives the full variable domain: GAGVSQSPRYKVTKRGQDVTLRCDPISSHATLYWYQQALGQGPEFLTYFNYEAQPDKSGLPSDRFSAERPEGSISTLTIQRTEQRDSAMYRCASSSLAGGQETQYFGPGTRLLVL.

With regard to this clone: A read error may produce the germline difference seen at one junction end. The V and J genes are TRBV6-1 and TRBJ1-1, with 9 nucleotides matching TRBD1. CDR1 MNHNS and CDR2 SASEGT come from the germline V gene. The CDR3 has 15 residues. Here the CDR3 DNA reads TGTGCCAGCAGGGAAGGACAGGGGTGGAACACTGAAGCTTTCTTT. This gives the protein CASREGQGWNTEAFF.

The gene calls are TRBV19 and TRBJ2-7; 7 positions agree with TRBD2. J gave up 3 bases and V 5 bases, and 10 bases lay outside the gene matches. The CDR3 consists of 15 residues. CDR1 and CDR2 (germline): LNHDA, SQIVND (reference sequence). CDR3 sequence reads: CASSPSWGEGYEQYF. In DNA, the CDR3 is TGTGCCAGTAGTCCATCATGGGGGGAGGGCTACGAGCAGTACTTC.

The chain is built from TRBV11-3 and TRBJ2-3; D call uncertain. CDR3 length: 11 amino acids. Germline values: CDR1 SGHNT, CDR2 YENEEA. V lost 4 bases, J lost 6 bases, and 5 bases lay in between. The CDR3 DNA is TGTGCCAGCAGCTACGGTGATACGCAGTATTTT. This sequence encodes CASSYGDTQYF.

The J gene is TRBJ1-1, the V gene TRBV2, with D possibly being TRBD1 (6 bases). Per the germline V gene, CDR1 is SNHLY and CDR2 is FYNNEI. With 5 bases removed from V and 1 base from J, the gap between germline ends came to 8 bases. CDR3 length equals 13 residues. CDR3 protein: CASSPRGNTEAFF. In nucleotides, the CDR3 is TGTGCCAGCAGTCCCAGGGGGAACACTGAAGCTTTCTTT. Using reference TRBV2 and TRBJ1-1 for the parts outside the CDR3, the full variable domain is EPEVTQTPSHQVTQMGQEVILRCVPISNHLYFYWYRQILGQKVEFLVSFYNNEISEKSEIFDDQFSVERPDGSNFTLKIRSTKLEDSAMYFCASSPRGNTEAFFGQGTRLTVV.

This clone was recorded a few times. This chain links TRBV10-1 with TRBJ1-2, with 7 positions matching TRBD1. The CDR3 is 13 residues long. The germline V gene has CDR1 WNHNN and CDR2 SYGVQD (reference sequence). V shed 5 bases and J 5 bases; nucleotides not matched to a gene: 5. As DNA, the CDR3 is TGCGCCAGCAGTCTTAGGGACAGATATGGCTACACCTTC. Its translation is CASSLRDRYGYTF.

The genes are TRBV25-1 and TRBJ1-3, with 9 bases fitting TRBD1. Germline V gene sequence: CDR1 MGHDK, CDR2 SYGVNS. J gave up 6 bases and V 6 bases, and 3 bases lay outside the gene matches. The CDR3 runs to 13 residues. The DNA of the CDR3 is TGTGCCAGCAGCCGGACAGGGGAAAACACCATATATTTT. Protein sequence: CASSRTGENTIYF.

This sequence joins TRBV7-2 and TRBJ2-5; 8 positions match TRBD1. The CDR3 has 16 residues. CDR1 and CDR2 from the germline V gene are SGHTA and FQGNSA. After removal of 1 base from V and 4 bases from J, the junction contained 8 bases not matched to a gene. Here the CDR3 DNA reads TGTGCCAGCAGCTTAGGACGGGACAGGTTACGAGAGACCCAGTACTTC. Its protein product is CASSLGRDRLRETQYF.

The chain has TRBV9 and TRBJ2-3; D might be TRBD2 (7 bases). The CDR3 contains 15 residues. Trimming stripped 4 bases from V and 4 bases from J, with 16 bases between. The germline V gene has CDR1 SGDLS and CDR2 YYNGEE. In DNA form, the CDR3 reads TGTGCCAGCAGCCTTCGGGGGGCACTTTCAGATACGCAGTATTTT. Protein: CASSLRGALSDTQYF.

This clone has a handful of counts. This chain connects TRBV6-6 to TRBJ2-7; D possibly corresponds to TRBD1 (6 bases). The ends were cut back, 6 bases at V and 0 bases at J, with 12 bases in the middle. Germline V CDR1 and CDR2: MNHNY, SVGAGI (reference sequence). This CDR3 is 14 amino acids long. The CDR3 coding sequence is TGTGCCAGCAGCCTCGGACAGTACTCCTACGAGCAGTACTTC. This gives the protein CASSLGQYSYEQYF.

CDR3 coding DNA: TGTGCCAGCAGTCTGCGGGGGGCTTACGAACAGTTCTTC. It specifies CASSLRGAYEQFF. The chain is built from TRBV2 and TRBJ2-1; 8 bases align to TRBD2. Per germline, CDR1 SNHLY and CDR2 FYNNEI. The CDR3 runs to 13 residues. Trimming took 5 bases from V and 13 from J; bases not matched to a gene: 10.

V gene TRBV2 combines with J gene TRBJ2-1, with a possible D match to TRBD2 (6 bases). Per germline, CDR1 SNHLY and CDR2 FYNNEI. The ends were cut back, 3 bases at V and 2 bases at J, with 14 bases in the middle. The CDR3 contains 16 residues. CDR3: CASSDLGGETYNEQFF. The CDR3 bases are TGTGCCAGCAGTGACCTCGGCGGGGAGACCTACAATGAGCAGTTCTTC.

This chain joins TRBV27 and TRBJ1-6, with unresolved D. Germline CDR1 MNHEY, CDR2 SMNVEV (reference sequence). V lost 2 bases and J 7 bases, leaving 12 bases between the germline ends. This CDR3 region has 15 residues. The CDR3 DNA is TGTGCCAGCAGTTTAAATCAGGCCACGAATTCACCCCTCCACTTT. Translating gives CASSLNQATNSPLHF.

By its share, this clone is medium-sized. V is TRBV19 and J is TRBJ1-2; the D gene is possibly TRBD1 (6 bases). In germline, CDR1 is LNHDA, CDR2 SQIVND (reference sequence). The CDR3 consists of 11 residues. V was cut by 10 bases and J by 2 bases, with 8 bases left in between. This CDR3 is CATQGNYGYTF. In DNA form, the CDR3 reads TGTGCCACCCAGGGGAACTATGGCTACACCTTC.

This chain uses TRBV18 with TRBJ1-2; TRBD1 matches at 8 bases. The trim removed 6 bases at V and 2 bases at J, leaving 5 bases unmatched. CDR1 is KGHSH and CDR2 is LQKENI in the germline V gene. The CDR3 runs 14 residues. The CDR3 loop reads CASSQTGANYGYTF. The CDR3 DNA reads as TGTGCCAGCTCTCAGACAGGGGCAAACTATGGCTACACCTTC.